This T cell receptor (beta chain) was obtained from a study of PD-L1 blockade in urothelial cancer. Study as a whole: Patients arrived having already received 0 to 3 prior chemotherapy regimens. Blood analysis occurred 3 weeks (second dose) and 6 weeks after treatment start. There were a median of about 150,000 T cells in blood samples. Study-level findings and limits: Clones that were tumor-associated expanded more in the blood of durable-benefit patients at 3 weeks.

V lost 0 bases and J lost 5; bases outside the gene matches: 4. This CDR3 region has 14 residues. Per the germline V gene, CDR1 is SGHNT and CDR2 is YYREEE (reference sequence). The data were produced by immunoSEQ multiplex PCR, yet TCRdb's version contains in-frame clones alone and is incomplete. The data hold about 76,000 clones, with around 84% observed a single time. A remark on this clone: The antigen remains unidentified.

The sequence derives from an older man with urothelial cancer. The chain recombines TRBV5-4 with TRBJ1-2, with 7 bases matching TRBD1. This sample comprised PBMCs, obtained around atezolizumab (anti-PD-L1) treatment. In nucleotides, the CDR3 is TGTGCCAGCAGCTTGGGACAGGGTTGGTATGGCTACACCTTC. It specifies CASSLGQGWYGYTF.